This TCR beta chain was observed in a study of T cell repertoires in aging, cancer and after chemotherapy. Amplification of TCR beta used genomic DNA extracted from peripheral blood. TRB rearrangements spanning V, D and J were amplified using mixed TRB-A/B primers. One entry per CDR3 protein results from TCRdb running MiXCR on the multiplex PCR reads. The repertoire has thousands of distinct CDR3 sequences, 28% of them found once; the top ten carry 5.5% to 6%. Trimming took 1 base from V and 7 from J, leaving 10 bases between them. CDR3 length: 13 residues. Per the germline V gene, CDR1 is SGHDN and CDR2 is FVKESK.

This receptor was taken from a human donor in good health. The rearrangement uses TRBV14 and TRBJ2-5; D possibly uses TRBD1 or TRBD2 (6 bases each). Sequencing was done on a sample of blood. Written as DNA, the CDR3 is TGTGCCAGCAGCCAAGCTGGAGGGGGGACCCAGTACTTC. Translated, it gives CASSQAGGGTQYF.